These 21 T cell receptor beta chains were all obtained from the same sample, sequenced in a study of cytomegalovirus exposure and HLA in healthy donors. PCR involved 60 Vbeta and 13 Jbeta primers. Only in-frame clones appear in the TCRdb table, and some are missing; sequencing was by immunoSEQ multiplex PCR. The sample lists more than 85,000 clones; roughly three quarters were seen once. The sequenced sample consisted of PBMCs. All receptors come from a man younger than 40 in good health and CMV-seropositive.

This clone was seen a handful of times. The chain employs TRBV2 and TRBJ1-2; TRBD1 might be the D (5 bases). This CDR3 is 15 amino acids long. The V and J ends lost 0 bases and 6 bases respectively, with 14 bases between them. The germline V gene encodes CDR1 SNHLY and CDR2 FYNNEI. In DNA, the CDR3 is TGTGCCAGCAGTGAAGCCGAGCAGGGCCGACATGGCTACACCTTC. Protein product: CASSEAEQGRHGYTF.

The chain links TRBV9 to TRBJ2-6; 7 bases align to TRBD1. V shed 3 bases, J shed 2 bases, and the junction held 8 bases outside the gene matches. The germline CDR1 and CDR2 sequences are SGDLS and YYNGEE. This CDR3 has 17 amino acids. The CDR3 sequence is CASSATGAKAGANVLTF. The DNA of the CDR3 is TGTGCCAGCAGCGCCACAGGGGCGAAGGCTGGGGCCAACGTCCTGACTTTC.

The genes are TRBV5-6 and TRBJ2-4; D might be TRBD1 (5 bases). The CDR3 spans 14 residues. The V gene's germline CDR1 is SGHDT and CDR2 YYEEEE. With 1 base removed from V and 1 base from J, the gap between germline ends came to 6 bases. CDR3 coding DNA: TGTGCCAGCAGCTTGACAGGTGCCAAAAACATTCAGTACTTC. Residues: CASSLTGAKNIQYF.

The genes are TRBV19 and TRBJ2-1, with D possibly TRBD2 on 6 matching bases. With 7 bases removed from V and 7 bases from J, the gap between germline ends came to 20 bases. This CDR3 contains 15 residues. CDR1 is LNHDA and CDR2 is SQIVND in the germline V gene (reference sequence). CDR3 sequence: CASMAWRGERNEQFF. CDR3 sequence (DNA): TGTGCCAGTATGGCTTGGCGGGGAGAAAGAAATGAGCAGTTCTTC.

The rearrangement links TRBV5-1 to TRBJ2-7, with 8 positions matching TRBD1. CDR3 size: 15 residues. Unmatched junction bases numbered 11, after V lost 5 bases and J lost 4 bases. Looked up from germline, CDR1 is SGHRS and CDR2 is YFSETQ. The CDR3 reads CASRIQGAGEYEQYF. Here the CDR3 DNA reads TGCGCCAGCAGAATTCAGGGGGCGGGTGAATACGAGCAGTACTTC. The whole variable domain, remainder taken from reference TRBV5-1 and TRBJ2-7, is KAGVTQTPRYLIKTRGQQVTLSCSPISGHRSVSWYQQTPGQGLQFLFEYFSETQRNKGNFPGRFSGRQFSNSRSEMNVSTLELGDSALYLCASRIQGAGEYEQYFGPGTRLTVT.

This sequence joins TRBV5-8 and TRBJ2-2; no reliable D call. Trimming stripped 6 bases from V and 5 bases from J, with 14 bases between. The CDR3 consists of 14 residues. Germline V gives CDR1 SGHTS, CDR2 YDEGEE. The CDR3 loop is CASTGIRPTGELFF. CDR3 nucleotides: TGTGCCAGCACGGGTATTCGGCCAACCGGGGAGCTGTTTTTT.

The chain employs TRBV6-6 and TRBJ1-2, with a tentative D call TRBD1 (6 bases). This CDR3 region has 13 residues. The germline V and J ends were trimmed by 7 bases and 2 bases, with 11 bases remaining between them. Germline V gene data show CDR1 as MNHNY and CDR2 as SVGAGI (reference sequence). The CDR3 bases are TGTGCCAGCACCCAACAGGGCAACTATGGCTACACCTTC. Translating it yields CASTQQGNYGYTF.

This rearrangement joins TRBV19 to TRBJ2-1; D perhaps matches TRBD2 (7 bases). The CDR3 spans 15 residues. Germline V lookup: CDR1 LNHDA, CDR2 SQIVND (reference sequence). Between the trimmed V and J ends, which lost 3 bases and 10 bases, there was a span of 19 bases. The CDR3 reads CASSIGGGSKEEQFF. Written as DNA, the CDR3 is TGTGCCAGTAGTATTGGGGGGGGCTCTAAGGAAGAGCAGTTCTTC.

The J gene is TRBJ1-5, the V gene TRBV27; tentative D call: TRBD1 (5 bases). CDR1 and CDR2 from the germline V gene are MNHEY and SMNVEV (reference sequence). Trimming pared 4 bases from V and 5 bases from J, leaving 15 bases between. The CDR3 loop spans 15 amino acids. This CDR3 is CASSYIFREDQPQHF. The CDR3 DNA is TGTGCCAGCAGTTATATATTCAGGGAGGATCAGCCCCAGCATTTT.

The V and J genes are TRBV9 and TRBJ1-2; no definite D call. The length of the CDR3 is 12 residues. V lost 0 bases to trimming and J lost 8 bases, with 8 bases between them. Germline V gene lookup returns CDR1 SGDLS and CDR2 YYNGEE. CDR3 DNA sequence: TGTGCCAGCAGCGTAGGAGGCGGAGGCTACACCTTC. This gives the protein CASSVGGGGYTF.

This clone turned up a few times. CDR3 in DNA: TGCGCCAGCAGCCAGAGACAGGGGGCCGAGCAGTACTTC. It specifies CASSQRQGAEQYF. The genes are TRBV4-1 and TRBJ2-7, with TRBD1 matching 10 bases. Germline assignment: CDR1 MGHRA and CDR2 YSYEKL. The J segment lost 6 bases and the V segment lost 3 bases, leaving 2 bases of the junction unmatched. This CDR3 comprises 13 residues.

CDR3 DNA sequence: TGTGCCAGCAGCTTTAAGACAGGCTTCAATGAAAAACTGTTTTTT. Translated: CASSFKTGFNEKLFF. The rearrangement links TRBV13 to TRBJ1-4, with a tentative D call TRBD1 (6 bases). This CDR3 spans 15 amino acids. V was shortened by 3 bases and J by 5 bases, with 13 bases between the two germline ends. Germline CDR1 reads PRHDT; CDR2 reads FYEKMQ (reference sequence).

The chain recombines TRBV23-1 with TRBJ2-1, with a tentative D call TRBD2 (6 bases). TRBV23-1 is an ORF; its function is uncertain. Between the trimmed V and J ends, which lost 0 bases and 8 bases, there was a span of 17 bases. The CDR3 loop spans 16 amino acids. The CDR3 region is CASSQSRIGGLHEQFF. CDR3 in DNA: TGCGCCAGCAGTCAATCCCGGATTGGAGGGTTACATGAGCAGTTCTTC.

The rearrangement links TRBV30 to TRBJ1-2; tentative D call: TRBD1 (5 bases). CDR1 and CDR2 from the germline V gene are GTSNPN and SVGIG (reference sequence). This CDR3 is 11 amino acids long. The V end was cut by 7 bases, the J end by 8 bases, with 14 bases between. The CDR3 region has the DNA TGTGCCTCCAACCAAGGGGTGGGCTACACCTTC. Translated: CASNQGVGYTF.

The chain's CDR3 is CASGLTSGEGTGETQYF. The CDR3 nucleotides are TGTGCTAGTGGTTTGACCAGCGGAGAGGGAACGGGGGAGACCCAGTACTTC. The V and J genes are TRBV12-5 and TRBJ2-5, with D maybe TRBD2 (5 bases). This CDR3 is 17 amino acids long. Germline lookup yields CDR1 LGHNT and CDR2 FRNRAP. Trimming took 2 bases from V and 5 from J, leaving 21 bases between them.

V is TRBV6-5 and J is TRBJ2-2; tentative D call: TRBD1 (5 bases). There are 15 residues in the CDR3. Germline V lookup: CDR1 MNHEY, CDR2 SVGAGI. V was trimmed by 0 bases and J by 5 bases, leaving 10 bases between them. Here the CDR3 DNA reads TGTGCCAGCAGTTACTCTTGGACACTAACCGGGGAGCTGTTTTTT. This translates into CASSYSWTLTGELFF.

The gene calls are TRBV4-1 and TRBJ1-3; D not resolved. The CDR3 runs 18 residues. Germline loops: CDR1 MGHRA, CDR2 YSYEKL. Trimming pared 0 bases from V and 3 bases from J, leaving 18 bases between. The CDR3 is CASSQEARGTSRGNTIYF. The DNA for the CDR3 is TGCGCCAGCAGCCAAGAAGCGCGAGGAACAAGCCGTGGAAACACCATATATTTT.

V is TRBV7-2 and J is TRBJ2-7; 7 bases agree with TRBD1. The CDR3 totals 15 residues. Germline lookup yields CDR1 SGHTA and CDR2 FQGNSA. The ends lost 5 bases at V and 2 bases at J; junction bases unmatched: 9. The CDR3 sequence: CASSVTGQTTYEQYF. The CDR3 DNA reads as TGTGCCAGCAGCGTGACGGGACAGACGACCTACGAGCAGTACTTC.

The rearrangement uses TRBV6-6 and TRBJ1-5; D is ambiguous. Trimming took off 6 bases at V and 0 bases at J, with 12 bases between the two ends. The CDR3 is 15 amino acids. CDR1 is MNHNY, CDR2 SVGAGI, per germline (reference sequence). CDR3 amino acids: CASSPQFYSNQPQHF. The DNA for the CDR3 is TGTGCCAGCAGCCCACAGTTCTATAGCAATCAGCCCCAGCATTTT.

The chain has TRBV6-1 and TRBJ1-1; D gene uncertain. In germline, CDR1 is MNHNS, CDR2 SASEGT. The CDR3 has 12 residues. V was pared by 7 bases and J by 3 bases, with 9 bases between. The CDR3 sequence is CASITVDTEAFF. For the CDR3, the DNA is TGTGCCAGCATTACGGTGGACACTGAAGCTTTCTTT.

This clone was counted once. The V call is TRBV25-1, the J call TRBJ1-2; 10 nucleotides match TRBD1. The CDR3 is 17 residues long. The V gene end was trimmed by 1 base and the J gene end by 2 bases; junction bases not matched to a gene: 7. CDR1 is MGHDK and CDR2 is SYGVNS in the germline V gene. The DNA of the CDR3 is TGTGCCAGCAGTGAATCTGTAGGGACAGGGGCGAACTATGGCTACACCTTC. Its translation: CASSESVGTGANYGYTF.